This T cell receptor (beta chain) was captured by sequencing in a study of Graves' ophthalmopathy and Graves' hyperthyroidism. Regarding the study as a whole: In blood appeared most of the expanded thyroid clonotypes whose frequency exceeded 0.001.

The CDR3 has 15 amino acids. The V gene lost 0 bases and the J gene lost 1 base, with 9 bases spanning the gap. The V gene's germline CDR1 is WSHSY and CDR2 SAAADI. Note on this clonotype: Its antigen is still unknown.

RNA transcripts served as template for amplifying TCR beta CDR3 sequences. RT-PCR in the first round used HTBI primers; a second-round multiplex PCR followed. TCRdb reprocessed the multiplex PCR reads with MiXCR, giving one entry per CDR3 protein. The table lists 900,000 to 1,200,000 distinct CDR3 sequences, about 35% of them singletons, with 11% in the top ten. The sample consisted of peripheral blood or thyroid tissue (not recorded which). The receptor was derived from an adult man with Graves' hyperthyroidism. This chain joins TRBV10-2 and TRBJ1-1; tentatively, D is TRBD1 (5 bases). This CDR3 reads CASSESGRKNTEAFF. DNA of the CDR3: TGCGCCAGCAGTGAGTCGGGACGGAAGAACACTGAAGCTTTCTTT.